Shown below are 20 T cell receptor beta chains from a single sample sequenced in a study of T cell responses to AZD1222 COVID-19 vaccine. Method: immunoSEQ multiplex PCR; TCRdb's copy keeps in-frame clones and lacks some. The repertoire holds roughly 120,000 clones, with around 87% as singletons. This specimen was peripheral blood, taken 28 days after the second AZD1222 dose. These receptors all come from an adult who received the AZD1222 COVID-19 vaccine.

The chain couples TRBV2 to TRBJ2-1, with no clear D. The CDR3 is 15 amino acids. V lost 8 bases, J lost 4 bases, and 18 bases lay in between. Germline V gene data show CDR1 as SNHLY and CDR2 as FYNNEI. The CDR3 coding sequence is TGTGCCAGCGGAGAAGACCCCGCAATTTACAATGAGCAGTTCTTC. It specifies CASGEDPAIYNEQFF.

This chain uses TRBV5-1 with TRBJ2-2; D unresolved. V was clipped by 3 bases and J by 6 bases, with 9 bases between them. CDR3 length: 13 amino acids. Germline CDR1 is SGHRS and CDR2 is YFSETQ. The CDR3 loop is CASSSVPAGELFF. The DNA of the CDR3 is TGCGCCAGCAGCTCTGTGCCCGCCGGGGAGCTGTTTTTT.

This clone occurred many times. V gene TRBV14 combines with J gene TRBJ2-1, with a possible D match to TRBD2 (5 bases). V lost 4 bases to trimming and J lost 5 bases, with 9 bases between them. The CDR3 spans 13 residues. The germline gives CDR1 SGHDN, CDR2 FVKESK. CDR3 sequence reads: CASSPGSHNEQFF. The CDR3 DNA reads TGTGCCAGCAGCCCGGGGTCCCACAATGAGCAGTTCTTC.

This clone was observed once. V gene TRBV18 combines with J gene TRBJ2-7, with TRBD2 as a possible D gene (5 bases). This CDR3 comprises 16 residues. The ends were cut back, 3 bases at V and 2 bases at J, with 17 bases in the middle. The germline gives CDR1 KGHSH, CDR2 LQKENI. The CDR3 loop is CASSPSGSLRTYEQYF. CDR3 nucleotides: TGTGCCAGCTCACCGAGTGGGAGCCTTCGAACCTACGAGCAGTACTTC.

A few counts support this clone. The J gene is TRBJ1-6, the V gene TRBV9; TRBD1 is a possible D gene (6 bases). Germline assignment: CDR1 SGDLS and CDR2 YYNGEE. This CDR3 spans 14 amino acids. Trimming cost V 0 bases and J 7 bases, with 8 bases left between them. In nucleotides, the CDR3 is TGTGCCAGCAGCGTAGGTAGGGGGAATTCACCCCTCCACTTT. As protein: CASSVGRGNSPLHF.

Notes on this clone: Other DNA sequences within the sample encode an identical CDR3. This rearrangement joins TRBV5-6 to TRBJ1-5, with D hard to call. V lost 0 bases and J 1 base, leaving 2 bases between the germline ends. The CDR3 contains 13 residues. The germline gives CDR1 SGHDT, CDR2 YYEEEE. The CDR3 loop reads CASSLGSNQPQHF. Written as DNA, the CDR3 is TGTGCCAGCAGCTTGGGCAGCAATCAGCCCCAGCATTTT. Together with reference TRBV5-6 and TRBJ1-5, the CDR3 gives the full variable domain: DAGVTQSPTHLIKTRGQQVTLRCSPKSGHDTVSWYQQALGQGPQFIFQYYEEEERQRGNFPDRFSGHQFPNYSSELNVNALLLGDSALYLCASSLGSNQPQHFGDGTRLSIL.

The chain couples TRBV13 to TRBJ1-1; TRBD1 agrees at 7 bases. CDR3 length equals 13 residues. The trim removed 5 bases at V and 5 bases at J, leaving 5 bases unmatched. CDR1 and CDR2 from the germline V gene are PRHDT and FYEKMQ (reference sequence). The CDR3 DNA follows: TGTGCCAGCAGCCCACAGGGGCAGACTGAAGCTTTCTTT. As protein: CASSPQGQTEAFF.

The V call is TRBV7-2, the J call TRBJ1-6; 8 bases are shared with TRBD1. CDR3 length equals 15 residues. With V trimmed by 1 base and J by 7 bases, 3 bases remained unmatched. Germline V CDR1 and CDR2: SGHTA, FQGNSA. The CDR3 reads CASSLGDRRNSPLHF. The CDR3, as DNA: TGTGCCAGCAGCTTAGGGGACAGGAGAAATTCACCCCTCCACTTT.

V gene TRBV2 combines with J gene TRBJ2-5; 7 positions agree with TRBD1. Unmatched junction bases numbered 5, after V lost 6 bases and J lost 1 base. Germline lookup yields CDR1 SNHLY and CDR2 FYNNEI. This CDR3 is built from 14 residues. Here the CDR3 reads CASRPGQTQETQYF. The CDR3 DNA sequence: TGTGCCAGCAGGCCGGGACAGACCCAAGAGACCCAGTACTTC.

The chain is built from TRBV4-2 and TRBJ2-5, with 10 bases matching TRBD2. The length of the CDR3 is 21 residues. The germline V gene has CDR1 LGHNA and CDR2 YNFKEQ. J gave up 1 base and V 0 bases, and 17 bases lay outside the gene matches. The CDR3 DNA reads TGTGCCAGCAGCCAAGAACGAGGAGCGGGGGGGTTAGTTCAAGCCCAAGAGACCCAGTACTTC. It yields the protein CASSQERGAGGLVQAQETQYF.

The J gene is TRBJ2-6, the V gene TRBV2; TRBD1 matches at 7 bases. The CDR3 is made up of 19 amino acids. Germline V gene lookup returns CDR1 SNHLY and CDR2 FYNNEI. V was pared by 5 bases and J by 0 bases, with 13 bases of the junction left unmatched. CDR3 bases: TGTGCCAGCAGTAGTAGACAGGGAGTCCTCGGCTCTGGGGCCAACGTCCTGACTTTC. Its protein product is CASSSRQGVLGSGANVLTF. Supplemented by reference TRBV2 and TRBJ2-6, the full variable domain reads EPEVTQTPSHQVTQMGQEVILRCVPISNHLYFYWYRQILGQKVEFLVSFYNNEISEKSEIFDDQFSVERPDGSNFTLKIRSTKLEDSAMYFCASSSRQGVLGSGANVLTFGAGSRLTVL.

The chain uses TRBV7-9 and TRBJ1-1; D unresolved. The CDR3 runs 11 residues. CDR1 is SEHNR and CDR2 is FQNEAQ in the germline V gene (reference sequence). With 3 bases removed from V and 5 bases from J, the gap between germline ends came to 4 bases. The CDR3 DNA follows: TGTGCCAGCAGCTTGGGGACTGAAGCTTTCTTT. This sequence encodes CASSLGTEAFF.

CDR3: CASRKAGPGSYEQYF. The CDR3 DNA follows: TGTGCCAGCAGGAAAGCGGGACCGGGCTCCTACGAGCAGTACTTC. The J gene is TRBJ2-7, the V gene TRBV6-5, with 7 bases aligning to TRBD2. Per germline, CDR1 MNHEY and CDR2 SVGAGI. CDR3 length equals 15 residues. V was pared by 6 bases and J by 0 bases, with 8 bases of the junction left unmatched.

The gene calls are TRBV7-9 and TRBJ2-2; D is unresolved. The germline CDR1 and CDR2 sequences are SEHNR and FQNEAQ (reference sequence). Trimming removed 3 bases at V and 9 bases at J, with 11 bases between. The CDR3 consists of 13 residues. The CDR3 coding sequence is TGTGCCAGCAGCTTCACTTTAGCCCGGGAGCTGTTTTTT. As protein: CASSFTLARELFF. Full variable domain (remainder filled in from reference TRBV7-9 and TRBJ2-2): DTGVSQNPRHKITKRGQNVTFRCDPISEHNRLYWYRQTLGQGPEFLTYFQNEAQLEKSRLLSDRFSAERPKGSFSTLEIQRTEQGDSAMYLCASSFTLARELFFGEGSRLTVL.

In DNA form, the CDR3 reads TGTGCCAGCAGCCAAGACAGGACAGGCTCTGGGGCCAACGTCCTGACTTTC. Translating it yields CASSQDRTGSGANVLTF. V gene TRBV3-1 (or the pseudogene TRBV3-2) combines with J gene TRBJ2-6, with TRBD1 matching 7 bases. The J segment lost 0 bases and the V segment lost 0 bases, leaving 2 bases of the junction unmatched. This CDR3 is built from 17 residues. CDR1 LGHDT and CDR2 YNNKEL come from the germline V gene (reference sequence).

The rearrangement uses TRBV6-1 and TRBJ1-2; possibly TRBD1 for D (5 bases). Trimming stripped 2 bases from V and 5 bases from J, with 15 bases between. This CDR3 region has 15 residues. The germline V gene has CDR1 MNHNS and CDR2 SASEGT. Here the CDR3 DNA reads TGTGCCAGCAGTGAATACGAGGGGCGCGGGTATGGCTACACCTTC. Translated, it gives CASSEYEGRGYGYTF.

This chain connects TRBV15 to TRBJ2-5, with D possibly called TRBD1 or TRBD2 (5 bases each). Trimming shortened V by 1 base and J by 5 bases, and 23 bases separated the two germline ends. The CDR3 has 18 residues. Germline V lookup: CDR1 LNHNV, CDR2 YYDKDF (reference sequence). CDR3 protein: CATSRVGFGTGGSETQYF. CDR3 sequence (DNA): TGTGCCACCAGCAGAGTGGGATTTGGGACCGGCGGGTCGGAGACCCAGTACTTC.

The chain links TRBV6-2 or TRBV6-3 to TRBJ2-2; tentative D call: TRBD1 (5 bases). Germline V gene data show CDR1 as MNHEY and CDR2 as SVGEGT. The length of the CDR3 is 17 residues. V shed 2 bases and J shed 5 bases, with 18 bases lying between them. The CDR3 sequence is CASSYTDSNYGTGELFF. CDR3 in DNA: TGTGCCAGCAGTTACACCGACAGCAACTACGGGACCGGGGAGCTGTTTTTT.

The CDR3: CASSYSAVGNSPLHF. In nucleotides, the CDR3 is TGTGCCAGCAGTTACTCGGCTGTCGGAAATTCACCCCTCCACTTT. This chain links TRBV6-5 with TRBJ1-6, with D unresolved. The V gene lost 0 bases and the J gene lost 7 bases, with 10 bases spanning the gap. The CDR3 runs to 15 residues. Germline assignment: CDR1 MNHEY and CDR2 SVGAGI.

The CDR3 spells CAWSTGPSNEQFF. The DNA of the CDR3 is TGTGCCTGGAGTACCGGGCCCAGCAATGAGCAGTTCTTC. The chain is built from TRBV30 and TRBJ2-1; D is uncertain. With 2 bases removed from V and 6 bases from J, the gap between germline ends came to 11 bases. This CDR3 spans 13 amino acids. From germline, CDR1 is GTSNPN and CDR2 SVGIG (reference sequence).